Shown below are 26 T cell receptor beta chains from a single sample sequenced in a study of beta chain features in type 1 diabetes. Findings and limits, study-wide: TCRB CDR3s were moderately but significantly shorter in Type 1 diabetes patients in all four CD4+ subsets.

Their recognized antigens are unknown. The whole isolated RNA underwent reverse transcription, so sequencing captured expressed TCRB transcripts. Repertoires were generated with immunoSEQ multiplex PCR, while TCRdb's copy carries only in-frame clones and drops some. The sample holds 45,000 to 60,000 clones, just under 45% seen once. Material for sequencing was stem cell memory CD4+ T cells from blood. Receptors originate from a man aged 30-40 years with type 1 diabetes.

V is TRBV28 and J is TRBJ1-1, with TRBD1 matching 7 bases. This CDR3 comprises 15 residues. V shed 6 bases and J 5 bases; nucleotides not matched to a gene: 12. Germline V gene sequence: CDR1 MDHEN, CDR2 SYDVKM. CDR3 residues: CASRLRQGGDTEAFF. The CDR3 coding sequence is TGTGCCAGCAGACTTAGACAGGGTGGGGATACTGAAGCTTTCTTT.

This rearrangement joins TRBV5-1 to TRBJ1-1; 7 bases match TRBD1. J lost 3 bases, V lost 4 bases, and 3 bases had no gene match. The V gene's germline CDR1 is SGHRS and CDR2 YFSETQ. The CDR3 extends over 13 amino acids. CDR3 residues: CASSIQGDTEAFF. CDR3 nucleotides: TGCGCCAGCAGCATCCAGGGGGACACTGAAGCTTTCTTT.

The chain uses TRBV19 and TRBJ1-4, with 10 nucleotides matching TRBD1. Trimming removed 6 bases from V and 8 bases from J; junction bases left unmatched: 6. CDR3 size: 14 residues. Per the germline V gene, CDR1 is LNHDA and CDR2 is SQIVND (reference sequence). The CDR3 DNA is TGTGCCAGTAGGCGGGACAGGGGTAACGAAAAACTGTTTTTT. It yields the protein CASRRDRGNEKLFF.

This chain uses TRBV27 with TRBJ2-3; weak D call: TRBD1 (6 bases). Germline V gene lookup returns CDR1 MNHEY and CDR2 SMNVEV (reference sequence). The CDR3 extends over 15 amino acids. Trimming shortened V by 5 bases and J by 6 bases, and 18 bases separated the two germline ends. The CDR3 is CASSPSDSPVDTQYF. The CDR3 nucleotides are TGTGCCAGCAGTCCTTCGGACAGCCCCGTGGATACGCAGTATTTT.

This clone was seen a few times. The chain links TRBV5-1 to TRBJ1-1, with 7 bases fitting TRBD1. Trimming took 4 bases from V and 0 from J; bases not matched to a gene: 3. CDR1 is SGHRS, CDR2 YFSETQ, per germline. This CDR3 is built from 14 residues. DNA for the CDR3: TGCGCCAGCAGCCCCGGACAGGTGAACACTGAAGCTTTCTTT. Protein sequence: CASSPGQVNTEAFF.

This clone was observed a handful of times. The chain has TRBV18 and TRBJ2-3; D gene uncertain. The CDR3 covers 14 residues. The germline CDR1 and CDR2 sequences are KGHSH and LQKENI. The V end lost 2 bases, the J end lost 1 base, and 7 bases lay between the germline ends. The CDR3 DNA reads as TGTGCCAGCTCACCAGGCGGAGGCACAGATACGCAGTATTTT. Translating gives CASSPGGGTDTQYF. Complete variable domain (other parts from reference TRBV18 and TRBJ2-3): NAGVMQNPRHLVRRRGQEARLRCSPMKGHSHVYWYRQLPEEGLKFMVYLQKENIIDESGMPKERFSAEFPKEGPSILRIQQVVRGDSAAYFCASSPGGGTDTQYFGPGTRLTVL.

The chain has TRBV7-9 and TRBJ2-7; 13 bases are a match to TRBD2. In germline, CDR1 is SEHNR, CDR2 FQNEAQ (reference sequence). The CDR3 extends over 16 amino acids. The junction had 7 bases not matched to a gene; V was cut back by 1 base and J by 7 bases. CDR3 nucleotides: TGTGCCAGCAGCTTAGGGACTAGCGGGGGAGCGCGGGAGCAGTACTTC. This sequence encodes CASSLGTSGGAREQYF.

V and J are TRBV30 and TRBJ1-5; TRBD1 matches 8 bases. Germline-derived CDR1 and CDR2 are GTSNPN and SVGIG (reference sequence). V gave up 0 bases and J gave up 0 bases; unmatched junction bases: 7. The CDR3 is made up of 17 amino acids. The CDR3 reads CAWSVRQGAVSNQPQHF. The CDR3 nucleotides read TGTGCCTGGAGTGTACGGCAGGGGGCGGTTAGCAATCAGCCCCAGCATTTT.

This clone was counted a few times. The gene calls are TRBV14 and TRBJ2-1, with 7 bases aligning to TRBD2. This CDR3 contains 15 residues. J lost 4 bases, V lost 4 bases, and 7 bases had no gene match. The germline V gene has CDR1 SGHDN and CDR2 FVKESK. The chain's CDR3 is CASSRLAESYNEQFF. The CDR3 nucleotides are TGTGCCAGCAGCCGTCTAGCGGAATCTTACAATGAGCAGTTCTTC.

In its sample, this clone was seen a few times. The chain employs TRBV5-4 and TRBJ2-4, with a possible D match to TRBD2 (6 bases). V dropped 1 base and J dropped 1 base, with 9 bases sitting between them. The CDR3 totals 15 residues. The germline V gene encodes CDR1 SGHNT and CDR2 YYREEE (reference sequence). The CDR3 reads CASSLRAGAKNIQYF. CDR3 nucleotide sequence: TGTGCCAGCAGCTTGAGGGCGGGGGCCAAAAACATTCAGTACTTC.

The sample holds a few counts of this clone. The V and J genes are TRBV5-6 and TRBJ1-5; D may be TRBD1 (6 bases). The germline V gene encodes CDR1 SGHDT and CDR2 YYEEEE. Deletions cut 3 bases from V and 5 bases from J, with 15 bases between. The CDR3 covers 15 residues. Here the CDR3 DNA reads TGTGCCAGCAGCTCATTCACAGGGTACTATCAGCCCCAGCATTTT. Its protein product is CASSSFTGYYQPQHF. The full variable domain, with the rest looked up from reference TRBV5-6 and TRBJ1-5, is DAGVTQSPTHLIKTRGQQVTLRCSPKSGHDTVSWYQQALGQGPQFIFQYYEEEERQRGNFPDRFSGHQFPNYSSELNVNALLLGDSALYLCASSSFTGYYQPQHFGDGTRLSIL.

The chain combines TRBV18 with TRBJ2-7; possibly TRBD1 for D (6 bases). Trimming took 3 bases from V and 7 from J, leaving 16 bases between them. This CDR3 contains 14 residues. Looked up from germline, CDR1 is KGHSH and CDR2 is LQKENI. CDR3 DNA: TGTGCCAGCTCACCGATACAGGGATCGTTAGAGCAGTACTTC. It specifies CASSPIQGSLEQYF.

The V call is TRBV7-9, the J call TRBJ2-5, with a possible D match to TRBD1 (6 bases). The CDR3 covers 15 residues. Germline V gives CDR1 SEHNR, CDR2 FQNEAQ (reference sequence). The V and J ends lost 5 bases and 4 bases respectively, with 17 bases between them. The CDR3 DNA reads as TGTGCCAGCAGCCCCAGGACAGCACTTGGAGAGACCCAGTACTTC. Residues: CASSPRTALGETQYF.

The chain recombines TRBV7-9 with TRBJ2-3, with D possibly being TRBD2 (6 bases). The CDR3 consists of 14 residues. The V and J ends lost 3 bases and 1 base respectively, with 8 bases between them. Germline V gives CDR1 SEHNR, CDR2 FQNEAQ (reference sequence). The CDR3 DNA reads TGTGCCAGCAGCTTGGGGGAGGGCACAGATACGCAGTATTTT. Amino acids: CASSLGEGTDTQYF.

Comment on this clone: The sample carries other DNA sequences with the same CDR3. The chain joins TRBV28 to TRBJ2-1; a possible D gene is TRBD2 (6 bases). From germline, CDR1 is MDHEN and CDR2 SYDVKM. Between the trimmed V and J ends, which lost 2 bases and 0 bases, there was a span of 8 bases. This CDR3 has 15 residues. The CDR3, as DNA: TGTGCCAGCAGTTTAGGAGGGAGCTCCTACAATGAGCAGTTCTTC. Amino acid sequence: CASSLGGSSYNEQFF.

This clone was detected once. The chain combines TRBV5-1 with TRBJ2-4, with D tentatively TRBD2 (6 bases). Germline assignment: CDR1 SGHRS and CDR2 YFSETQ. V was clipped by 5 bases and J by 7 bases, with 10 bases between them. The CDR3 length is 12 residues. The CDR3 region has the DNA TGCGCCAGCAGAGGAGGGGCTAACATTCAGTACTTC. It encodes CASRGGANIQYF.

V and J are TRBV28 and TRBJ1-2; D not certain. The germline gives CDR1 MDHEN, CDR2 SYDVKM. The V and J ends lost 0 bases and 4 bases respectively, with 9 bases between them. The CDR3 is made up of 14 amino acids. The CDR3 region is CASSLWLTSYGYTF. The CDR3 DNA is TGTGCCAGCAGTTTATGGCTAACGAGCTATGGCTACACCTTC.

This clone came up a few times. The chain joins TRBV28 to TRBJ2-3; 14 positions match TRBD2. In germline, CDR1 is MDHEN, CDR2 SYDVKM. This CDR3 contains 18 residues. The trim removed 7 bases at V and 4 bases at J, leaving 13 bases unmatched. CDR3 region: CASNMILPGLAGADTQYF. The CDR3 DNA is TGTGCCAGCAACATGATTCTGCCGGGACTAGCGGGAGCAGATACGCAGTATTTT.

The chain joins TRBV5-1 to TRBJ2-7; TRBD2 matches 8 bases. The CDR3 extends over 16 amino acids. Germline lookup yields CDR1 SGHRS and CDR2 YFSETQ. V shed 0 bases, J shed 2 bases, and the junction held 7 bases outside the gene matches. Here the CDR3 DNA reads TGCGCCAGCAGCTTGGTTGTGACTAGCGAGACCTACGAGCAGTACTTC. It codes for CASSLVVTSETYEQYF.

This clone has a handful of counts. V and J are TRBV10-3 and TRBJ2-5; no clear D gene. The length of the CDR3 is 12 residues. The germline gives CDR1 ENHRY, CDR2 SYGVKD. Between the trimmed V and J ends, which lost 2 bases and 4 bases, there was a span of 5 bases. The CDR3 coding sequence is TGTGCCATCAGTGAGGAGGTAGAGACCCAGTACTTC. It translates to CAISEEVETQYF.

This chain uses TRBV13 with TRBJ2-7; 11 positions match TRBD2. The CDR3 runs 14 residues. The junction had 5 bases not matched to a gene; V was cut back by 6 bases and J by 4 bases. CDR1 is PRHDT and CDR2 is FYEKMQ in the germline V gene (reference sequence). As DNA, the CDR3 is TGTGCCAGCAGTCGGACTAGCGGGTTTTACGAGCAGTACTTC. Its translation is CASSRTSGFYEQYF.

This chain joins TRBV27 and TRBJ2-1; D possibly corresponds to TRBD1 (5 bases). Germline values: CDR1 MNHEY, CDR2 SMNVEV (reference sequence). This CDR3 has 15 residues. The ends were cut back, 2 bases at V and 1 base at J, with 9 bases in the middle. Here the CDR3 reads CASSLTAGSYNEQFF. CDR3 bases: TGTGCCAGCAGTTTAACGGCAGGGTCCTACAATGAGCAGTTCTTC.

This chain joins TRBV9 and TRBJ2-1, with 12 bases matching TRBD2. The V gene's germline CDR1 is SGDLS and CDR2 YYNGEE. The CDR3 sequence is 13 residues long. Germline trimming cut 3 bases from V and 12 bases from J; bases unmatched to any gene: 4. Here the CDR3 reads CASSAAGLAGQFF. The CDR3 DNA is TGTGCCAGCAGCGCGGCGGGACTAGCGGGGCAGTTCTTC.

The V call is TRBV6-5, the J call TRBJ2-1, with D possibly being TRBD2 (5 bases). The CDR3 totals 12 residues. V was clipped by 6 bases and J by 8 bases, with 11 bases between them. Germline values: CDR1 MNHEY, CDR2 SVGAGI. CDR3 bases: TGTGCCAGCAGCCGGACTCCGGATGAGCAGTTCTTC. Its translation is CASSRTPDEQFF.

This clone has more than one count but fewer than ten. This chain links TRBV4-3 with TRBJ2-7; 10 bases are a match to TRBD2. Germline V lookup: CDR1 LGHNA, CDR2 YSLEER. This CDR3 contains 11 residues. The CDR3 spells CYVAGGREQYF. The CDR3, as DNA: TGCTACGTAGCGGGAGGAAGGGAGCAGTACTTC.

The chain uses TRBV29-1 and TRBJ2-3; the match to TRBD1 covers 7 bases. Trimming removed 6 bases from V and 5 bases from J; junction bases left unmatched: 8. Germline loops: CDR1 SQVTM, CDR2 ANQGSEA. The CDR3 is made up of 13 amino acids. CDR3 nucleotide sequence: TGCAGCGTGGAAACAGGGGTGGGAGATACGCAGTATTTT. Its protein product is CSVETGVGDTQYF.